In its sample, the clone carrying this T cell receptor beta chain was seen a few times. CDR3 length: 16 residues. The germline V gene has CDR1 SEHNR and CDR2 FQNEAQ (reference sequence). V gave up 4 bases and J gave up 5 bases, with 21 bases separating them. In TCRdb, the reads were re-called with MiXCR into one record per CDR3 protein. The table has 170,000 or so distinct CDR3 sequences, approximately 17% seen once; the top ten hold about 23%. These data originate in a study of T cell repertoires in cytomegalovirus infection. The overall study: Public TCR beta signatures were indicative of both CMV infection and a matching HLA type.

This TCR was recovered from a human donor in good health (CMV status not recorded). Some clones in this sample may be carry-over from other donors' samples. Sequencing used CD8+ T cells from PBMCs. The chain combines TRBV7-9 with TRBJ2-7; D gene uncertain. The CDR3 nucleotides are TGTGCCAGCAGCTCCTTCTCCGGGTCCCCTCGGGACGAGCAGTACTTC. It encodes CASSSFSGSPRDEQYF.